This T cell receptor (beta chain) was captured in a study of molecular identifiers for immune sequencing clone quantification. Study-level findings and limits: One cell's worth of spiked Jurkat TCR RNA was reportedly detectable among 850,000 to 1,000,000 naive cells. Clones that exceeded 20 RNA copies held over 98% of effector molecules, yet under 1% in naive cells.

Bulk TCR library preparation followed previously described methods with listed TCR primers. TCRdb called the PCR reads again in MiXCR, with one record for every CDR3 protein. The table includes hundreds of thousands of distinct CDR3 sequences, roughly 24% detected once. Concerning this clonotype itself: Its antigen remains unidentified. Given the absence of the conserved phenylalanine or tryptophan at the CDR3 end, a read error is likely.

Germline lookup yields CDR1 MNHEY and CDR2 SVGAGI. V was shortened by 4 bases and J by 7 bases, with 11 bases between the two germline ends. The CDR3 consists of 13 residues. The source material was naive CD8+ T cells from blood, with Jurkat cell RNA spiked in. The subset here: FACS-sorted CD8+CD4-CCR7+CD45RA+ naive T cells. The origin of this receptor is a human donor in good health. Some libraries in this study had Jurkat cell RNA spiked in. V usage is TRBV6-5 and J usage is TRBJ1-5, with D possibly being TRBD1 (6 bases). The CDR3: CASSSQGHQPQHL. CDR3 nucleotide sequence: TGTGCCAGCAGTTCCCAGGGGCACCAGCCCCAGCATCTT.